This T cell receptor beta chain was found in a study of blood T cell repertoires in COVID-19. This CDR3 comprises 17 residues. The germline gives CDR1 SGHRS, CDR2 YFSETQ. Trimming cost V 3 bases and J 0 bases, with 13 bases left between them. Sequenced by immunoSEQ multiplex PCR; TCRdb stores in-frame clones only, minus some. This sample has approximately 160,000 clones, with 76% found just once. The rearrangement links TRBV5-1 to TRBJ2-6; no definite D call. The clonotype comes from a woman older than 75 with acute or convalescent COVID-19. The specimen sequenced was peripheral blood. In DNA, the CDR3 is TGCGCCAGCAGCTATGCCCCGGAGATCTCTGGGGCCAACGTCCTGACTTTC. Amino acids: CASSYAPEISGANVLTF. The variable domain in full, with the rest retrieved from reference TRBV5-1 and TRBJ2-6, is KAGVTQTPRYLIKTRGQQVTLSCSPISGHRSVSWYQQTPGQGLQFLFEYFSETQRNKGNFPGRFSGRQFSNSRSEMNVSTLELGDSALYLCASSYAPEISGANVLTFGAGSRLTVL.